The 14 T cell receptor beta chains in this list originate from one sample, sequenced in a study of technical replicates of blood from a few donors. Using immunoSEQ multiplex PCR, the repertoire was profiled, and TCRdb retains in-frame clones only, with some absent. The repertoire has 73,000 or so clones, roughly nine tenths of them found once; the top ten carry around 0.26%. The sample comprised T cells isolated from PBMCs. The receptors shown here come from a human donor in good health.

CDR3 amino acids: CASSVGPYGEQFF. DNA of the CDR3: TGTGCCAGCAGTGTTGGCCCTTACGGGGAGCAGTTCTTC. The chain is built from TRBV2 and TRBJ2-1; D is unresolved. Deletions cut 4 bases from V and 10 bases from J, with 14 bases between. Germline V gene lookup returns CDR1 SNHLY and CDR2 FYNNEI. There are 13 residues in the CDR3.

This chain connects TRBV5-1 to TRBJ1-1, with 7 bases fitting TRBD1. From germline, CDR1 is SGHRS and CDR2 YFSETQ. With V trimmed by 4 bases and J by 0 bases, 3 bases remained unmatched. This CDR3 region has 14 residues. CDR3 amino acids: CASSADRVNTEAFF. DNA of the CDR3: TGCGCCAGCAGCGCCGACAGGGTGAACACTGAAGCTTTCTTT.

The rearrangement joins TRBV14 to TRBJ2-7; D may be TRBD2 (6 bases). The length of the CDR3 is 13 residues. Trimming removed 4 bases from V and 6 bases from J, with 13 bases in between. Germline CDR1 and CDR2: SGHDN and FVKESK. The CDR3 loop is CASSPLLGGEQYF. The CDR3 DNA sequence: TGTGCCAGCAGCCCCCTTTTGGGGGGCGAGCAGTACTTC.

The sample holds one count of this clone. The rearrangement uses TRBV28 and TRBJ2-7; D is uncertain. The CDR3 totals 14 residues. Trimming took 5 bases from V and 3 from J, leaving 14 bases between them. Germline CDR1 MDHEN, CDR2 SYDVKM. CDR3 bases: TGTGCCAGCAGTCTTATTTACACCAACTACGAGCAGTACTTC. Translating it yields CASSLIYTNYEQYF.

The genes are TRBV19 and TRBJ1-5; possibly TRBD1 for D (5 bases). CDR1 is LNHDA and CDR2 is SQIVND in the germline V gene (reference sequence). This CDR3 comprises 17 residues. Trimming pared 5 bases from V and 2 bases from J, leaving 19 bases between. CDR3 nucleotide sequence: TGTGCCAGTAGTTCGCCTTCTGTTGCGACAGGCAATCAGCCCCAGCATTTT. The encoded protein is CASSSPSVATGNQPQHF.

The chain uses TRBV10-3 and TRBJ2-7; 7 positions agree with TRBD2. CDR1 ENHRY and CDR2 SYGVKD come from the germline V gene. CDR3 length: 12 amino acids. J lost 6 bases, V lost 5 bases, and 4 bases had no gene match. CDR3 in amino acids: CAISRLAREQYF. The CDR3 DNA follows: TGTGCCATCAGTAGACTAGCCCGCGAGCAGTACTTC.

The rearrangement joins TRBV27 to TRBJ1-1, with D uncertain. The germline gives CDR1 MNHEY, CDR2 SMNVEV (reference sequence). CDR3 length: 13 residues. Trimming pared 1 base from V and 4 bases from J, leaving 7 bases between. CDR3 sequence reads: CASSLYSGTEAFF. CDR3 coding DNA: TGTGCCAGCAGTTTATACTCCGGCACTGAAGCTTTCTTT.

V gene TRBV5-4 combines with J gene TRBJ2-7; 11 bases align to TRBD1. The CDR3 has 15 residues. Trimming took 3 bases from V and 3 from J; bases not matched to a gene: 5. Germline assignment: CDR1 SGHNT and CDR2 YYREEE (reference sequence). The CDR3 spells CASSSGQGDYYEQYF. The DNA for the CDR3 is TGTGCCAGCAGCTCGGGACAGGGGGATTACTACGAGCAGTACTTC.

This chain joins TRBV27 and TRBJ2-7, with TRBD2 identical over 10 bases. With V trimmed by 8 bases and J by 2 bases, 12 bases remained unmatched. CDR3 length equals 16 residues. Per germline, CDR1 MNHEY and CDR2 SMNVEV (reference sequence). CDR3 region: CASEGTGTSGTYEQYF. As DNA, the CDR3 is TGTGCCAGCGAGGGGACGGGTACTAGCGGGACCTACGAGCAGTACTTC.

CDR3: CASRPARGLVGELFF. CDR3 DNA: TGTGCCAGCAGACCAGCGAGAGGCTTGGTCGGGGAGCTGTTTTTT. The chain links TRBV28 to TRBJ2-2; the D is unclear. The germline CDR1 and CDR2 sequences are MDHEN and SYDVKM. V was clipped by 6 bases and J by 7 bases, with 18 bases between them. CDR3 length: 15 residues.

The V and J genes are TRBV4-1 and TRBJ2-5; the D gene is possibly TRBD2 (6 bases). The CDR3 consists of 13 residues. Trimming pared 2 bases from V and 5 bases from J, leaving 9 bases between. CDR1 and CDR2 (germline): MGHRA, YSYEKL. In DNA, the CDR3 is TGCGCCAGCAGCCAATCGGGGGAGGAGACCCAGTACTTC. Translating it yields CASSQSGEETQYF.

This chain uses TRBV7-9 with TRBJ1-1; perhaps TRBD1 as D (6 bases). The CDR3 covers 15 residues. The germline V gene encodes CDR1 SEHNR and CDR2 FQNEAQ (reference sequence). Between the trimmed V and J ends, which lost 2 bases and 9 bases, there was a span of 19 bases. CDR3 nucleotide sequence: TGTGCCAGCAGCTTAAAAGGGGGAAGCGACCCCCAAGCTTTCTTT. Translation: CASSLKGGSDPQAFF.

The chain is built from TRBV19 and TRBJ2-7; no reliable D call. V lost 3 bases and J 3 bases, leaving 12 bases between the germline ends. The CDR3 consists of 14 residues. Germline V gene data show CDR1 as LNHDA and CDR2 as SQIVND (reference sequence). CDR3 sequence (DNA): TGTGCCAGTAGTATTAGCTCCTCTGGCTACGAGCAGTACTTC. This sequence encodes CASSISSSGYEQYF. Full variable domain (missing parts from reference TRBV19 and TRBJ2-7): DGGITQSPKYLFRKEGQNVTLSCEQNLNHDAMYWYRQDPGQGLRLIYYSQIVNDFQKGDIAEGYSVSREKKESFPLTVTSAQKNPTAFYLCASSISSSGYEQYFGPGTRLTVT.

V gene TRBV5-4 combines with J gene TRBJ2-7; a weak D match, TRBD2 (6 bases). The CDR3 runs to 17 residues. From germline, CDR1 is SGHNT and CDR2 YYREEE (reference sequence). V lost 4 bases and J lost 2, with 22 bases in between. The chain's CDR3 is CASSPKGMGGRTYEQYF. Here the CDR3 DNA reads TGTGCCAGCAGCCCCAAGGGGATGGGGGGACGAACCTACGAGCAGTACTTC.